The next 24 T cell receptor beta chains were all read from a single sample in a study of blood T cell repertoires in COVID-19. The repertoire was sequenced with immunoSEQ multiplex PCR; TCRdb's copy has only in-frame clones and lacks some. Of 40,000 to 55,000 clones in the sample, 80% to 90% were seen once. Sequencing was carried out using peripheral blood. The receptors originated from a human donor in a cohort sampled during active COVID-19.

The chain couples TRBV19 to TRBJ1-1; 8 bases line up with TRBD1. After removal of 4 bases from V and 1 base from J, the junction contained 8 bases not matched to a gene. Germline CDR1 is LNHDA and CDR2 is SQIVND (reference sequence). This CDR3 comprises 16 residues. The CDR3 region is CASSTSHRGSNTEAFF. CDR3 DNA: TGTGCCAGTAGTACTTCCCACAGGGGGTCGAACACTGAAGCTTTCTTT. Supplemented by reference TRBV19 and TRBJ1-1, the full variable domain reads DGGITQSPKYLFRKEGQNVTLSCEQNLNHDAMYWYRQDPGQGLRLIYYSQIVNDFQKGDIAEGYSVSREKKESFPLTVTSAQKNPTAFYLCASSTSHRGSNTEAFFGQGTRLTVV.

V is TRBV28 and J is TRBJ2-3; 7 bases fit TRBD1. This CDR3 contains 15 residues. CDR1 MDHEN and CDR2 SYDVKM come from the germline V gene. V shed 2 bases and J 5 bases; nucleotides not matched to a gene: 7. CDR3 DNA: TGTGCCAGCAGTTTAATAACAGGGGATTTAGATACGCAGTATTTT. Translation gives CASSLITGDLDTQYF. Full variable domain (missing parts from reference TRBV28 and TRBJ2-3): DVKVTQSSRYLVKRTGEKVFLECVQDMDHENMFWYRQDPGLGLRLIYFSYDVKMKEKGDIPEGYSVSREKKERFSLILESASTNQTSMYLCASSLITGDLDTQYFGPGTRLTVL.

The chain carries TRBV6-5 and TRBJ1-2, with 7 positions matching TRBD1. V dropped 2 bases and J dropped 9; count of bases not matched to a gene: 9. Per the germline V gene, CDR1 is MNHEY and CDR2 is SVGAGI. The CDR3 has 14 residues. This chain's CDR3 is CASSYTTDRISYTF. The CDR3 DNA reads as TGTGCCAGCAGTTACACGACGGACAGGATAAGCTACACCTTC.

The chain couples TRBV19 to TRBJ2-6; tentatively, D is TRBD1 (6 bases). Looked up from germline, CDR1 is LNHDA and CDR2 is SQIVND (reference sequence). V lost 8 bases and J lost 2, with 13 bases in between. The length of the CDR3 is 15 residues. The CDR3 spells CASSDRGPGANVLTF. CDR3 sequence (DNA): TGTGCCAGTTCGGACAGAGGACCTGGGGCCAACGTCCTGACTTTC.

J is TRBJ1-2 and V is TRBV6-5, with D possibly being TRBD1 (5 bases). CDR3 length: 13 amino acids. Trimming cost V 7 bases and J 4 bases, with 13 bases left between them. Germline-derived CDR1 and CDR2 are MNHEY and SVGAGI. The CDR3 sequence: CASTFGGIYGYTF. The CDR3 DNA sequence: TGTGCCAGCACGTTCGGGGGTATCTATGGCTACACCTTC.

The chain uses TRBV4-3 and TRBJ2-2, with 7 bases identical to TRBD2. This CDR3 is built from 17 residues. V was clipped by 2 bases and J by 4 bases; unmatched bases: 10. Germline CDR1 reads LGHNA; CDR2 reads YSLEER. CDR3: CASSQFVGGPITGELFF. CDR3 coding DNA: TGCGCCAGCAGCCAATTTGTGGGAGGGCCGATCACCGGGGAGCTGTTTTTT.

The chain recombines TRBV2 with TRBJ2-2; the match to TRBD1 covers 8 bases. Germline V lookup: CDR1 SNHLY, CDR2 FYNNEI. V trimming: 5 bases; J trimming: 1 base; junction bases outside the gene matches: 9. CDR3 size: 17 residues. Here the CDR3 reads CASSMAGGARNTGELFF. CDR3 nucleotide sequence: TGTGCCAGCAGTATGGCAGGGGGCGCCCGGAACACCGGGGAGCTGTTTTTT.

The chain couples TRBV5-8 to TRBJ2-3; 8 bases match TRBD1. Germline CDR1 is SGHTS and CDR2 is YDEGEE. V shed 3 bases and J 2 bases; nucleotides not matched to a gene: 8. This CDR3 comprises 16 residues. CDR3 nucleotide sequence: TGTGCCAGCAGCTCCCTGACAGGGGCGGCCACAGATACGCAGTATTTT. This translates into CASSSLTGAATDTQYF.

V gene TRBV2 combines with J gene TRBJ2-7; 9 bases match TRBD1. Germline V gene lookup returns CDR1 SNHLY and CDR2 FYNNEI. With V trimmed by 6 bases and J by 6 bases, 6 bases remained unmatched. The CDR3 loop spans 13 amino acids. The CDR3 here is CASSADRGVEQYF. CDR3 coding DNA: TGTGCCAGCAGCGCCGACAGGGGGGTCGAGCAGTACTTC. Full variable domain (remainder filled in from reference TRBV2 and TRBJ2-7): EPEVTQTPSHQVTQMGQEVILRCVPISNHLYFYWYRQILGQKVEFLVSFYNNEISEKSEIFDDQFSVERPDGSNFTLKIRSTKLEDSAMYFCASSADRGVEQYFGPGTRLTVT.

The chain links TRBV19 to TRBJ2-2, with 7 bases identical to TRBD2. The CDR3 contains 17 residues. Germline CDR1 is LNHDA and CDR2 is SQIVND (reference sequence). V lost 8 bases to trimming and J lost 5 bases; unmatched junction nucleotides: 17. CDR3 DNA: TGTGCCAGTTCACTCTCTAAGGGAGGGAGCGGTACCGGGGAGCTGTTTTTT. Translation gives CASSLSKGGSGTGELFF.

The chain combines TRBV5-1 with TRBJ2-7, with TRBD2 matching over 11 bases. The CDR3 covers 15 residues. Per germline, CDR1 SGHRS and CDR2 YFSETQ. Germline trimming cut 4 bases from V and 0 bases from J; bases unmatched to any gene: 3. This CDR3 is CASSRLAGLSYEQYF. In DNA, the CDR3 is TGCGCCAGCAGCCGACTAGCGGGGCTCTCCTACGAGCAGTACTTC.

This chain joins TRBV19 and TRBJ1-1, with D maybe TRBD1 (6 bases). This CDR3 contains 15 residues. V was cut by 4 bases and J by 5 bases, with 17 bases left in between. Germline V lookup: CDR1 LNHDA, CDR2 SQIVND (reference sequence). DNA for the CDR3: TGTGCCAGTAGTACTAGACAGGCGTCGTGGACTGAAGCTTTCTTT. Protein product: CASSTRQASWTEAFF.

J is TRBJ1-5 and V is TRBV29-1; 7 positions match TRBD1. The CDR3 has 14 residues. After removal of 4 bases from V and 0 bases from J, the junction contained 3 bases not matched to a gene. CDR1 and CDR2 from the germline V gene are SQVTM and ANQGSEA. Here the CDR3 reads CSVGDSYSNQPQHF. In DNA, the CDR3 is TGCAGCGTTGGGGACAGTTATAGCAATCAGCCCCAGCATTTT.

The chain uses TRBV5-1 and TRBJ1-4; D is uncertain. CDR1 and CDR2 from the germline V gene are SGHRS and YFSETQ. Trimming left V 4 bases short and J 10 bases short, with 20 bases between. This CDR3 has 15 residues. CDR3 sequence: CASSLGHVEVGKLFF. The CDR3, as DNA: TGCGCCAGCAGCCTAGGCCACGTTGAGGTTGGAAAACTGTTTTTT.

The chain couples TRBV29-1 to TRBJ1-2, with D perhaps matching TRBD1 (6 bases). Trimming stripped 7 bases from V and 4 bases from J, with 19 bases between. Germline V gene sequence: CDR1 SQVTM, CDR2 ANQGSEA. The CDR3 extends over 14 amino acids. The CDR3 here is CSAHSDSYFYGYTF. In DNA, the CDR3 is TGCAGCGCTCATTCGGACAGCTATTTCTATGGCTACACCTTC.

This clone was counted a single time. The chain joins TRBV5-4 to TRBJ2-5; D is undetermined. Germline V gene data show CDR1 as SGHNT and CDR2 as YYREEE (reference sequence). The germline V and J ends were trimmed by 0 bases and 2 bases, with 14 bases remaining between them. This CDR3 spans 16 amino acids. The CDR3 DNA reads TGTGCCAGCAGCTTGGGGCCACTTTCGACTCAAGAGACCCAGTACTTC. As protein: CASSLGPLSTQETQYF.

This clone has a handful of counts. The J gene is TRBJ2-2, the V gene TRBV7-2; 7 bases agree with TRBD2. Germline V gives CDR1 SGHTA, CDR2 FQGNSA. The J segment lost 5 bases and the V segment lost 3 bases, leaving 3 bases of the junction unmatched. CDR3 size: 14 residues. DNA of the CDR3: TGTGCCAGCAGCTTGCGCGGGGGTACCGGGGAGCTGTTTTTT. It translates to CASSLRGGTGELFF.

V gene TRBV4-3 combines with J gene TRBJ1-2; D gene unclear. Trimming shortened V by 2 bases and J by 7 bases, and 14 bases separated the two germline ends. CDR1 is LGHNA and CDR2 is YSLEER in the germline V gene. The CDR3 covers 14 residues. The CDR3: CASSQYPGSTGYTF. As DNA, the CDR3 is TGCGCCAGCAGCCAATATCCAGGTTCGACTGGCTACACCTTC.

The genes are TRBV5-1 and TRBJ1-2, with 7 nucleotides matching TRBD1. Germline CDR1 and CDR2: SGHRS and YFSETQ. Trimming took 3 bases from V and 2 from J; bases not matched to a gene: 7. The CDR3 is 15 amino acids. The CDR3 nucleotides read TGCGCCAGCAGCTACTCTGGGGGACAGAACTATGGCTACACCTTC. Its protein product is CASSYSGGQNYGYTF.

The V gene is TRBV19, the J gene TRBJ1-5; 12 bases match TRBD1. Germline V CDR1 and CDR2: LNHDA, SQIVND (reference sequence). J lost 7 bases, V lost 6 bases, and 13 bases had no gene match. CDR3 size: 17 residues. CDR3 DNA: TGTGCCAGTAGATCTCAACCGGGACAGGGGGCAGGGCAGCCCCAGCATTTT. Encoded protein: CASRSQPGQGAGQPQHF.

The count of this clone is one. This chain uses TRBV27 with TRBJ1-2; 8 bases map to TRBD1. The J segment lost 8 bases and the V segment lost 0 bases, leaving 8 bases of the junction unmatched. Germline V CDR1 and CDR2: MNHEY, SMNVEV (reference sequence). The CDR3 spans 15 residues. The DNA for the CDR3 is TGTGCCAGCAGTTTATCCTTCCAGGGGGCGCTCGGCTACACCTTC. Its protein is CASSLSFQGALGYTF.

CDR3 region: CASSKGLATYEQYF. The CDR3 DNA is TGCGCCAGCAGCAAGGGACTAGCGACCTACGAGCAGTACTTC. V gene TRBV5-1 combines with J gene TRBJ2-7, with 10 bases matching TRBD2. The CDR3 has 14 amino acids. The germline CDR1 and CDR2 sequences are SGHRS and YFSETQ. The ends lost 4 bases at V and 2 bases at J; junction bases unmatched: 3.

This rearrangement joins TRBV4-1 to TRBJ2-7, with TRBD2 identical over 7 bases. CDR1 is MGHRA, CDR2 YSYEKL, per germline. J gave up 6 bases and V 1 base, and 9 bases lay outside the gene matches. CDR3 length: 15 amino acids. The CDR3 region is CASSQGGGGSGEQYF. Here the CDR3 DNA reads TGCGCCAGCAGCCAAGGAGGCGGGGGAAGTGGCGAGCAGTACTTC.

V is TRBV2 and J is TRBJ2-7; 7 bases align to TRBD2. V shed 5 bases and J 6 bases; nucleotides not matched to a gene: 10. The CDR3 runs 14 residues. The V gene's germline CDR1 is SNHLY and CDR2 FYNNEI. The CDR3 protein is CASSRSGTIGEQYF. In DNA form, the CDR3 reads TGTGCCAGCAGTCGATCCGGGACTATCGGCGAGCAGTACTTC.